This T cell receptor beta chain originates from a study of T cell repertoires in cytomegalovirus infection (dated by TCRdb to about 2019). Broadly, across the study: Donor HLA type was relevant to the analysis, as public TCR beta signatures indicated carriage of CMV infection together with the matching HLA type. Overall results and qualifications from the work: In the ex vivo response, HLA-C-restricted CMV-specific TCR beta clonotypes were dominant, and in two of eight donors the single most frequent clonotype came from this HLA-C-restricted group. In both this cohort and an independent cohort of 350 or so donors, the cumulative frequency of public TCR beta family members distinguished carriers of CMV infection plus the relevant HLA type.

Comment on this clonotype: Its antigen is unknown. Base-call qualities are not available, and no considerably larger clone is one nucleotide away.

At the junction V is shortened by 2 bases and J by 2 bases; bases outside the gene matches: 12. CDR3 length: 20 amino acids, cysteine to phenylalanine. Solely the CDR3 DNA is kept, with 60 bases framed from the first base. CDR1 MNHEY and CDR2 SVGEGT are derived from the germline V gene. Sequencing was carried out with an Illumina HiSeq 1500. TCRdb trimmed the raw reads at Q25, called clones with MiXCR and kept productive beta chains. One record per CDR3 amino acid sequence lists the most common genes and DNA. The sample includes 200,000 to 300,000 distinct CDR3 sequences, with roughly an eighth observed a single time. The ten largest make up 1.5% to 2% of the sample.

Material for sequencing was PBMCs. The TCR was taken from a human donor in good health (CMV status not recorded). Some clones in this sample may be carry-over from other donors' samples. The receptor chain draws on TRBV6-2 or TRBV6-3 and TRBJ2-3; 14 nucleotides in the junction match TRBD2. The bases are TGTGCCAGCAGTTACAACGTGGGACTAGCGGGAGTGGGCCACACAGATACGCAGTATTTT. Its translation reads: CASSYNVGLAGVGHTDTQYF.